The sequence of this T cell receptor (beta chain) was determined in a study of blood T cell repertoires in COVID-19. Assay used: immunoSEQ multiplex PCR; TCRdb lists only in-frame clones, some missing. In the table there are some 300,000 clones, around nine tenths of which are singletons. Clinical history reported by participants formed the basis on which cohorts were assigned. Recovered status applied to Cohort 3 donors who had two consecutive negative PCRs. It also applied to those with clearance or with symptom resolution. The sample comprised PBMCs or T cells enriched from blood (not recorded which). The clonotype comes from a middle-aged woman who had recovered from COVID-19.

The CDR3 protein is CASSLTGAGGQPQHF. The CDR3 nucleotides are TGCGCCAGCAGCCTTACAGGGGCGGGTGGTCAGCCCCAGCATTTT. This sequence joins TRBV4-1 and TRBJ1-5, with 7 positions matching TRBD1. This CDR3 has 15 amino acids. The ends lost 4 bases at V and 6 bases at J; junction bases unmatched: 9. The germline CDR1 and CDR2 sequences are MGHRA and YSYEKL.